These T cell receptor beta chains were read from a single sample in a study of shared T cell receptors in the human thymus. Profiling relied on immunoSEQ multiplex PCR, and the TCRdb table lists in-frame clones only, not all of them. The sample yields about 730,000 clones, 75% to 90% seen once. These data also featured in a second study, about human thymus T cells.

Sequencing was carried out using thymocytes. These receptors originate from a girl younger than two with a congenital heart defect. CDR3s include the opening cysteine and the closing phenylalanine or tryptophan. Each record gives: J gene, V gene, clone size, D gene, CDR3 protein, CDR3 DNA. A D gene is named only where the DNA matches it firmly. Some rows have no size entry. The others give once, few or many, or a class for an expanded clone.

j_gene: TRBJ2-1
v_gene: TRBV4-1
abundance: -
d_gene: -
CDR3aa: CASRERRQALYNEQFF
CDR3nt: TGCGCCAGCAGAGAGAGAAGACAGGCACTTTACAATGAGCAGTTCTTC

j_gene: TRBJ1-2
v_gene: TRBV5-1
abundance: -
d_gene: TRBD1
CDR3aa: CASSLVRPETGKNYGYTF
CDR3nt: TGCGCCAGCAGCTTGGTTCGGCCAGAGACAGGGAAAAACTATGGCTACACCTTC

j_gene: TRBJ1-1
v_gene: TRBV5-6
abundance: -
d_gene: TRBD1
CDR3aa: CASSPGQGKTEAFF
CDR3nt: TGTGCCAGCAGCCCCGGACAGGGGAAAACTGAAGCTTTCTTT

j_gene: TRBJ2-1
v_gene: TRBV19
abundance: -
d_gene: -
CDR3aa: CASSIGVAVSSYNEQFF
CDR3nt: TGTGCCAGTAGTATCGGGGTAGCGGTTAGCTCCTACAATGAGCAGTTCTTC

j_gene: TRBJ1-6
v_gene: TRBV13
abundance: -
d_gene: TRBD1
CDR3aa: CASSEKNRGPSCNSPLHF
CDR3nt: TGTGCCAGCAGCGAAAAGAACAGGGGCCCCAGCTGTAATTCACCCCTCCACTTT

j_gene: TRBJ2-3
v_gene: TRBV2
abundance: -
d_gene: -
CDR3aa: CASSERTPSSQYF
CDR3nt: TGTGCCAGCAGTGAGAGAACCCCATCCTCGCAGTATTTT

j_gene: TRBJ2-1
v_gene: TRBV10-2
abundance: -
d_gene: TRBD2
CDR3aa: CASSETEHPSSGGYNEQFF
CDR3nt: TGCGCCAGCAGTGAGACCGAACACCCCTCCAGCGGGGGTTACAATGAGCAGTTCTTC

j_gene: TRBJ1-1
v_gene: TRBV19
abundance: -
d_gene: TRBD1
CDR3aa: CASRHKISGGAFF
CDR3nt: TGTGCCAGTCGTCACAAAATCTCAGGGGGTGCTTTCTTT

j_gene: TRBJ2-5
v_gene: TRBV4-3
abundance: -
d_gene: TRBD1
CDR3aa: CASSHYPDREQETQYF
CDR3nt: TGCGCCAGCAGCCATTACCCGGACAGGGAACAAGAGACCCAGTACTTC

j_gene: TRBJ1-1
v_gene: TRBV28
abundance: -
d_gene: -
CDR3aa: CASTPGGPRMNTEAFF
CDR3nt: TGTGCCAGCACCCCGGGGGGCCCAAGGATGAACACTGAAGCTTTCTTT

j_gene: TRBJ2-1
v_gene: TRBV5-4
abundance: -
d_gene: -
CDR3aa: CASSLEEGAYNEQFF
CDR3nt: TGTGCCAGCAGCTTGGAGGAGGGCGCATACAATGAGCAGTTCTTC

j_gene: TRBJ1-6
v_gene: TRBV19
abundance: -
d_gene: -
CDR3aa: CASSASQGLPNSPLHF
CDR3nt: TGTGCCAGTAGTGCGTCACAGGGCTTGCCAAATTCACCCCTCCACTTT

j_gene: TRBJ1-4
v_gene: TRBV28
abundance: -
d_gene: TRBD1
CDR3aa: CASSFSWTGNNEKLFF
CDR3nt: TGTGCCAGCAGTTTCTCCTGGACAGGGAATAATGAAAAACTGTTTTTT

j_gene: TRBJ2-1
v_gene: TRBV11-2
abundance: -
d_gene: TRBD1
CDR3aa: CASSFPDRDYNEQFF
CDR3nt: TGTGCCAGCAGCTTCCCGGACAGGGACTACAATGAGCAGTTCTTC

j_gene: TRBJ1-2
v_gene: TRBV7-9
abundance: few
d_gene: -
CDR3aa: CASSLKKGHSYTF
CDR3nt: TGTGCCAGCAGCTTAAAAAAGGGACACAGCTACACCTTC

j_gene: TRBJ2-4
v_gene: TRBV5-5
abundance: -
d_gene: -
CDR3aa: CASSSFHRPAKNIQYF
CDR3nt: TGTGCCAGCAGCTCCTTTCACAGGCCAGCCAAAAACATTCAGTACTTC

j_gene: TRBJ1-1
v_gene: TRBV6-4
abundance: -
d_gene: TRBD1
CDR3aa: CASSAKPGQNEAFF
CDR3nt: TGTGCCAGCAGTGCCAAACCGGGACAGAATGAAGCTTTCTTT

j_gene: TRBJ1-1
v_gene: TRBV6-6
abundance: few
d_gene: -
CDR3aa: CASSYSRGTEAFF
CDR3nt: TGTGCCAGCAGTTACTCCCGGGGGACTGAAGCTTTCTTT

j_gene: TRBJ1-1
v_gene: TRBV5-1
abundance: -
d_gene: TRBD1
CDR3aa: CASSLRDRGTEAFF
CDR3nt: TGCGCCAGCAGCCTTAGGGACAGGGGCACTGAAGCTTTCTTT

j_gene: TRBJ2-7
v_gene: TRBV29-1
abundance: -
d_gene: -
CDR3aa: CSVGQGSSYEQYF
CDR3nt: TGCAGCGTTGGTCAGGGATCCTCCTACGAGCAGTACTTC

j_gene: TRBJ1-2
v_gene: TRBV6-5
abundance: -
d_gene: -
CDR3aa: CASRGLRGTHGYTF
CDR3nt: TGTGCCAGCAGAGGACTCAGGGGAACGCATGGCTACACCTTC

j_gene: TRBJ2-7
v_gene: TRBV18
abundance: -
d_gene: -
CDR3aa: CASSPPRQPYEQYF
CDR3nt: TGTGCCAGCTCACCACCACGACAGCCCTACGAGCAGTACTTC

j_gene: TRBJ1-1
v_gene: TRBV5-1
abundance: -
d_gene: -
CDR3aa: CASRGGNTEAFF
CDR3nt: TGCGCCAGCAGGGGGGGGAACACTGAAGCTTTCTTT

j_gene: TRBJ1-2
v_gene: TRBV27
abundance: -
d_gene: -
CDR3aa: CASSPREKYLLVYGYTF
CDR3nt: TGTGCCAGCAGTCCTAGGGAGAAATACCTCTTGGTCTATGGCTACACCTTC

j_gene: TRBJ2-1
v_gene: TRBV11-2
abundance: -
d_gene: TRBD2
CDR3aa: CASSLVPSGGAGSYNEQFF
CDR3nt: TGTGCCAGCAGCTTAGTGCCTAGCGGGGGGGCCGGGTCCTACAATGAGCAGTTCTTC

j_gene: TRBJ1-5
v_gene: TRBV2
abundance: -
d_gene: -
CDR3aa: CASSEVVILHIRDAYSNQPQHF
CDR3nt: TGTGCCAGCAGTGAAGTTGTTATTCTACATATCAGGGATGCTTATAGCAATCAGCCCCAGCATTTT